Listed here are 11 T cell receptor beta chains from one sample, sequenced in a study of blood T cell repertoires in COVID-19 (dated by TCRdb to about 2020). The receptor library was made with the immunoSEQ multiplex PCR assay. TCRdb's version of the immuneACCESS table is confined to in-frame rearrangements and falls short of the full clone set. An unresolved V gene accounts for under half of the shortfall where checked; the remainder is of unknown origin. Across this sample there are 200,000 or so clones, with almost 85% seen only once. The top ten clonotypes cover less than 6.5% of the sample. The sequencing sample was made of peripheral blood. These receptors originate from a woman in her 70s with active or convalescent COVID-19.

This clone occurred once. This chain joins TRBV28 and TRBJ1-2, with TRBD1 identical over 9 bases. This CDR3 is built from 16 residues. Germline lookup yields CDR1 MDHEN and CDR2 SYDVKM. V dropped 6 bases and J dropped 5; count of bases not matched to a gene: 13. CDR3 in amino acids: CASSPGQGAFRYGYTF. The CDR3 DNA is TGTGCCAGCAGCCCGGGACAGGGCGCCTTTAGATATGGCTACACCTTC.

V and J are TRBV18 and TRBJ2-2, with D tentatively TRBD1 (6 bases). The CDR3 sequence is 13 residues long. CDR1 is KGHSH, CDR2 LQKENI, per germline. V lost 6 bases, J lost 5 bases, and 10 bases lay in between. CDR3 sequence reads: CASSEQGTGELFF. The CDR3 region has the DNA TGTGCCAGCTCGGAACAGGGAACCGGGGAGCTGTTTTTT.

This rearrangement joins TRBV18 to TRBJ1-2, with a possible D match to TRBD1 (6 bases). This CDR3 has 18 residues. Germline values: CDR1 KGHSH, CDR2 LQKENI. The V gene lost 2 bases and the J gene lost 3 bases, with 22 bases spanning the gap. CDR3 loop: CASSPTRQGPTHDYGYTF. CDR3 sequence (DNA): TGTGCCAGCTCACCAACTCGGCAGGGGCCCACCCATGACTATGGCTACACCTTC.

This clone has a handful of counts. This sequence joins TRBV2 and TRBJ1-5; D is unclear. Trimming took off 1 base at V and 2 bases at J, with 9 bases between the two ends. The CDR3 is made up of 15 amino acids. CDR1 SNHLY and CDR2 FYNNEI come from the germline V gene. The CDR3 protein is CASSEGGFGNQPQHF. CDR3 sequence (DNA): TGTGCCAGCAGTGAAGGAGGGTTTGGCAATCAGCCCCAGCATTTT.

The chain links TRBV5-1 to TRBJ2-2; possible D gene TRBD1, 6 bases. With 4 bases removed from V and 5 bases from J, the gap between germline ends came to 12 bases. This CDR3 has 14 amino acids. Germline V gives CDR1 SGHRS, CDR2 YFSETQ. The CDR3 loop reads CASSQAQGTGELFF. In nucleotides, the CDR3 is TGCGCCAGCAGCCAGGCTCAGGGGACCGGGGAGCTGTTTTTT.

This chain joins TRBV6-6 and TRBJ2-7; 7 bases fit TRBD2. V shed 4 bases, J shed 7 bases, and the junction held 13 bases outside the gene matches. CDR3 length equals 15 residues. From germline, CDR1 is MNHNY and CDR2 SVGAGI (reference sequence). CDR3 amino acids: CASSSAGLFGREQYF. The CDR3 DNA reads as TGTGCCAGCAGTTCCGCGGGACTCTTCGGGAGGGAGCAGTACTTC.

The chain joins TRBV7-9 to TRBJ2-5; D is unresolved. The CDR3 sequence is 15 residues long. CDR1 is SEHNR and CDR2 is FQNEAQ in the germline V gene (reference sequence). Trimming removed 2 bases from V and 0 bases from J, with 10 bases in between. The CDR3 protein is CASSLNSQNQETQYF. The CDR3 DNA follows: TGTGCCAGCAGCTTAAACAGCCAAAACCAAGAGACCCAGTACTTC.

The V and J genes are TRBV2 and TRBJ2-1; a weak D match, TRBD2 (5 bases). V was cut by 6 bases and J by 3 bases, with 12 bases left in between. Germline loops: CDR1 SNHLY, CDR2 FYNNEI. The CDR3 is 14 amino acids. The CDR3 sequence: CASSSGSHYNEQFF. The CDR3 nucleotides read TGTGCCAGCAGCAGCGGTTCCCACTACAATGAGCAGTTCTTC.

V is TRBV7-2 and J is TRBJ1-1; D is uncertain. The length of the CDR3 is 13 residues. The V gene's germline CDR1 is SGHTA and CDR2 FQGNSA. V was cut by 3 bases and J by 4 bases, with 9 bases left in between. CDR3 sequence (DNA): TGTGCCAGCAGCTTCGTTGGCGGCACTGAAGCTTTCTTT. Amino acid sequence: CASSFVGGTEAFF. The complete variable domain, with remaining parts taken from reference TRBV7-2 and TRBJ1-1, reads GAGVSQSPSNKVTEKGKDVELRCDPISGHTALYWYRQSLGQGLEFLIYFQGNSAPDKSGLPSDRFSAERTGGSVSTLTIQRTQQEDSAVYLCASSFVGGTEAFFGQGTRLTVV.

V and J are TRBV4-2 and TRBJ1-2; D not certain. Germline V gene sequence: CDR1 LGHNA, CDR2 YNFKEQ. The germline V and J ends were trimmed by 0 bases and 1 base, with 15 bases remaining between them. CDR3 length: 17 amino acids. CDR3 protein: CASSQDLRQAFNYGYTF. CDR3 coding DNA: TGTGCCAGCAGCCAAGATCTTCGCCAAGCCTTTAACTATGGCTACACCTTC.

V gene TRBV21-1 combines with J gene TRBJ2-6; TRBD1 is the table's D call and was not checked against the DNA. TRBV21-1 is shown as a pseudogene. The CDR3 sequence is 20 residues long. DNA for the CDR3: TGTGCCAGCAGCACGGGACAGGGGACCTCTCAGTACTCTGGGGCCAACGTCCTGACTTTC. This codes for CASSTGQGTSQYSGANVLTF.